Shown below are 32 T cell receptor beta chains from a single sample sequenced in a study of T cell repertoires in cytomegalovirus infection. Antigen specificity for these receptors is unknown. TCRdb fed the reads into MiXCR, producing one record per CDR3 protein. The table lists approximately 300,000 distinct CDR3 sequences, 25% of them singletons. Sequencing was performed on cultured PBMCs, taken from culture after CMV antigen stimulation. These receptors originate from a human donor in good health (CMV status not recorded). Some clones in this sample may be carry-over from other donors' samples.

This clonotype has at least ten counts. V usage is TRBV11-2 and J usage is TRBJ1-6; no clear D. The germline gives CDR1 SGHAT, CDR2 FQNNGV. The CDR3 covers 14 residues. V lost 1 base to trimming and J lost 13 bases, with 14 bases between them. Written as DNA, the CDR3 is TGTGCCAGCAGCTTAGTCGCGGGCTCAGGTCCCCTCCACTTT. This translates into CASSLVAGSGPLHF.

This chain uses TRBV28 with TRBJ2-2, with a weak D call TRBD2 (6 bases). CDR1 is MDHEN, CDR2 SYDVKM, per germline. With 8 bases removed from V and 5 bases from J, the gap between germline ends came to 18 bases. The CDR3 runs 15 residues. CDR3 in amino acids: CASYSNGGGTGELFF. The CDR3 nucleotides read TGTGCCAGCTACTCAAACGGAGGAGGGACCGGGGAGCTGTTTTTT. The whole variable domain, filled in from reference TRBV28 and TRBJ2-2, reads DVKVTQSSRYLVKRTGEKVFLECVQDMDHENMFWYRQDPGLGLRLIYFSYDVKMKEKGDIPEGYSVSREKKERFSLILESASTNQTSMYLCASYSNGGGTGELFFGEGSRLTVL.

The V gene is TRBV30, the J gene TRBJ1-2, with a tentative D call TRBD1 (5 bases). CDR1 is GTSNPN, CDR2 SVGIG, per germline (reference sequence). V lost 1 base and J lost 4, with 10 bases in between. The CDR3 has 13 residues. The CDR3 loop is CAWSAWGGYGYTF. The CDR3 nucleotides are TGTGCCTGGAGTGCATGGGGGGGCTATGGCTACACCTTC.

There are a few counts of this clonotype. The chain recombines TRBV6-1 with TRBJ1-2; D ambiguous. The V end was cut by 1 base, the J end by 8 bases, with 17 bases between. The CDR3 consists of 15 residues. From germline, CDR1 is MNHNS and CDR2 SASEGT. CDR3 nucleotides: TGTGCCAGCAGTGAAGGTGCAGGATCCTCCCAAGGCTACACCTTC. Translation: CASSEGAGSSQGYTF.

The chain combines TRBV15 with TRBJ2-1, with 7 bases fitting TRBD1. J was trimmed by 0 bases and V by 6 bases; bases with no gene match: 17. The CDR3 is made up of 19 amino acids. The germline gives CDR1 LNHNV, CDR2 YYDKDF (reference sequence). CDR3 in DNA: TGTGCCACCAGACAGGGGTACTTGATGACCGGAGGCTCCTACAATGAGCAGTTCTTC. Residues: CATRQGYLMTGGSYNEQFF.

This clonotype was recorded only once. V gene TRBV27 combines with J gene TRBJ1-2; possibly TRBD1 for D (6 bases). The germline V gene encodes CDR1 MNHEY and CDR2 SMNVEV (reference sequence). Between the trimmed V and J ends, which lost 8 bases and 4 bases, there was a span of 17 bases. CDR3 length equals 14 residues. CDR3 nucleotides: TGTGCCAGCGGAGCAGGGGAGAGGGTCTATGGCTACACCTTC. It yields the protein CASGAGERVYGYTF.

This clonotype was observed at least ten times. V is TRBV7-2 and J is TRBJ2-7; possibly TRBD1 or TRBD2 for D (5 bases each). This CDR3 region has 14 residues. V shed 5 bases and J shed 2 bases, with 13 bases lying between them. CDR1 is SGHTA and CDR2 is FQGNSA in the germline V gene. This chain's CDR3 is CASSQHRDAYEQYF. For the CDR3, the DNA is TGTGCCAGCAGCCAACATAGGGACGCCTACGAGCAGTACTTC.

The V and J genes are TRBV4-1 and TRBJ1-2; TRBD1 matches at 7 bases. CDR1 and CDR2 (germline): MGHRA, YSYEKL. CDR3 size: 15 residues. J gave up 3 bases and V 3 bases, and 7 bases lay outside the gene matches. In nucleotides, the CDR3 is TGCGCCAGCAGCCAGGGAGAAAGGGGGCACTATGGCTACACCTTC. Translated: CASSQGERGHYGYTF.

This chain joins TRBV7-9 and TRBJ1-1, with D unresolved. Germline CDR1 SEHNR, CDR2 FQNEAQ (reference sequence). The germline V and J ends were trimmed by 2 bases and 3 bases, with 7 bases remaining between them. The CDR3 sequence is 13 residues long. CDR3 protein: CASSLSDHTEAFF. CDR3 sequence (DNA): TGTGCCAGCAGCTTATCTGATCACACTGAAGCTTTCTTT.

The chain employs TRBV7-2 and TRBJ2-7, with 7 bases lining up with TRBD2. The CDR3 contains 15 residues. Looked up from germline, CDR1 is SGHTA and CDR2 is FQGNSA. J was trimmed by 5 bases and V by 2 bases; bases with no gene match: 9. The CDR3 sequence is CASSLSRGSKNEQYF. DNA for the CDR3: TGTGCCAGCAGCTTATCTCGCGGGAGTAAAAACGAGCAGTACTTC.

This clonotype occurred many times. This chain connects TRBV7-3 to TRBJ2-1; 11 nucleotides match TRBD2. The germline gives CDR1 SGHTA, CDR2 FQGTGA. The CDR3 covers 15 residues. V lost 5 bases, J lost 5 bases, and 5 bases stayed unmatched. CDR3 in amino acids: CASSPGLADDNEQFF. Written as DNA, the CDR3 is TGTGCCAGCAGCCCGGGACTAGCGGACGACAATGAGCAGTTCTTC.

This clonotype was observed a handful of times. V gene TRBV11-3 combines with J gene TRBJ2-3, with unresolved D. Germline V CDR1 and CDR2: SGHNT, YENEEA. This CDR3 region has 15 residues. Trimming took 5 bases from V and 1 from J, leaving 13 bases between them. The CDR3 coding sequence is TGTGCCAGCAGCCGCCAGGCCGCGGGCACAGATACGCAGTATTTT. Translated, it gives CASSRQAAGTDTQYF.

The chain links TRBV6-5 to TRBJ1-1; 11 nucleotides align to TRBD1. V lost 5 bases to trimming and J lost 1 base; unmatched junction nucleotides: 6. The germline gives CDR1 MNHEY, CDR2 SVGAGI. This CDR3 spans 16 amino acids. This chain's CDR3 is CASSVGTGGGNTEAFF. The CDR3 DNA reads TGTGCCAGCAGTGTGGGGACAGGGGGGGGGAACACTGAAGCTTTCTTT.

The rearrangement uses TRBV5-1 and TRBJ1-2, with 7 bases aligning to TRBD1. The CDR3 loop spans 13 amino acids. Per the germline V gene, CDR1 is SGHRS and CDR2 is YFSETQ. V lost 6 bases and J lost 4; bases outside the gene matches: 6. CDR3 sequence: CASTPDRAYGYTF. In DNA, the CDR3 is TGCGCCAGCACCCCCGACAGGGCCTATGGCTACACCTTC.

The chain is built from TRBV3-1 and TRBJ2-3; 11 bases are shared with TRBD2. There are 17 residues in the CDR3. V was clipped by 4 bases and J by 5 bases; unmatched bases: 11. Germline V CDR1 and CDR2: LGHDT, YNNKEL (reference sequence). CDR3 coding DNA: TGTGCCAGCAGCCTCATCACTAGCGGGAGAACTGAAGATACGCAGTATTTT. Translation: CASSLITSGRTEDTQYF.

The CDR3 region has the DNA TGTGCCATCAGTGAGTCCAGTAAGGGGTCTCACCATCAGCCCCAGCATTTT. It is translated as CAISESSKGSHHQPQHF. V gene TRBV10-3 combines with J gene TRBJ1-5; D might be TRBD1 (5 bases). V lost 0 bases and J lost 5, with 17 bases in between. Germline V gene data show CDR1 as ENHRY and CDR2 as SYGVKD. The CDR3 runs to 17 residues.

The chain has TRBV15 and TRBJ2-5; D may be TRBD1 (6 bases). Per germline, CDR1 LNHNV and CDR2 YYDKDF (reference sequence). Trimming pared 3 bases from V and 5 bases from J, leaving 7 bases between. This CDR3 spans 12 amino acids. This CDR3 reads CATSRQGETQYF. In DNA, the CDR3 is TGTGCCACCAGCAGGCAGGGGGAGACCCAGTACTTC.

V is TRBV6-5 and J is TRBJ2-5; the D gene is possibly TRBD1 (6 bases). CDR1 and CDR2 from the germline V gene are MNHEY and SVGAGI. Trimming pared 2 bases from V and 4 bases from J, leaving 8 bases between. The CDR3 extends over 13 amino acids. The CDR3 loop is CASSYPDRETQYF. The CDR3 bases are TGTGCCAGCAGTTACCCGGACAGAGAGACCCAGTACTTC.

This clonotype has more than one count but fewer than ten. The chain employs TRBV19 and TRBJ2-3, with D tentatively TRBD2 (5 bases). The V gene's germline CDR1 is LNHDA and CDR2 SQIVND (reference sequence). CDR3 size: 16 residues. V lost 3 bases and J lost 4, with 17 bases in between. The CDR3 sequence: CASSMTDSPPADTQYF. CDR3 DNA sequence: TGTGCCAGTAGTATGACGGACTCCCCGCCCGCAGATACGCAGTATTTT.

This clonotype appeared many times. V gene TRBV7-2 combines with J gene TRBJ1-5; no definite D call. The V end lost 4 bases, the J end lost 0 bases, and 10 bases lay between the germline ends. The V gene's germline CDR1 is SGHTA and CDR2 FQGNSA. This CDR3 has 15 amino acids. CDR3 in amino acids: CASSSDGLSNQPQHF. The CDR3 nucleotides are TGTGCCAGCAGCTCGGACGGGCTTAGCAATCAGCCCCAGCATTTT.

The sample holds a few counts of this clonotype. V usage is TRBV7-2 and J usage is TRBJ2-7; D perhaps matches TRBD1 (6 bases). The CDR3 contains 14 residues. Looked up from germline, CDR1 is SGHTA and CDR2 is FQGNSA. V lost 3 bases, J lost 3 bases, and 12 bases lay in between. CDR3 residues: CASSFVGQYYEQYF. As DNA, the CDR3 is TGTGCCAGCAGCTTCGTAGGACAGTACTACGAGCAGTACTTC.

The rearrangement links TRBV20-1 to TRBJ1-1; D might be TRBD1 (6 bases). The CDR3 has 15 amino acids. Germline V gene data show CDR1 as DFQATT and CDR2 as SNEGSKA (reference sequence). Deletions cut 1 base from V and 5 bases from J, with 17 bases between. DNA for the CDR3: TGCAGTGCTAGAGGGTTCGGGGGGCCAGGTACTGAAGCTTTCTTT. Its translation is CSARGFGGPGTEAFF.

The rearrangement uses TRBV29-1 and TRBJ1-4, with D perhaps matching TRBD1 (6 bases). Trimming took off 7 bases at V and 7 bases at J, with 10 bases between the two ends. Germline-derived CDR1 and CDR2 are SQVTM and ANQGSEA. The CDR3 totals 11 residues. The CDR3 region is CSAEGGEKLFF. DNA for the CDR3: TGCAGCGCCGAGGGGGGTGAAAAACTGTTTTTT.

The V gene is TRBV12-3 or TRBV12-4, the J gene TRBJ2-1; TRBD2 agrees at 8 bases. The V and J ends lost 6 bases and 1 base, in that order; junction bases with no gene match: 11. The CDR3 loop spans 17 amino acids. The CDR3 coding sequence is TGTGCCAGCAGAGAGGGACTAGTTAGTTTGTCCTACAATGAGCAGTTCTTC. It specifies CASREGLVSLSYNEQFF.

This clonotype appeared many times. The CDR3, as DNA: TGTGCCAGCAGTCTCACCGGGGTCCGATATGGCTACACCTTC. Residues: CASSLTGVRYGYTF. The chain combines TRBV12-3 or TRBV12-4 with TRBJ1-2, with D uncertain. The CDR3 contains 14 residues. V shed 5 bases and J shed 5 bases, with 15 bases lying between them.

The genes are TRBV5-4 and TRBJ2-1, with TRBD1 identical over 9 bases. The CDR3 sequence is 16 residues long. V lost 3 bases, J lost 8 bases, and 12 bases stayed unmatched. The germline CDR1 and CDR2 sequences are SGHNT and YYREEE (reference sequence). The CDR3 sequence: CASSSPGRQGVDEQFF. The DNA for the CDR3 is TGTGCCAGCAGCTCCCCTGGGAGACAGGGGGTAGATGAGCAGTTCTTC.

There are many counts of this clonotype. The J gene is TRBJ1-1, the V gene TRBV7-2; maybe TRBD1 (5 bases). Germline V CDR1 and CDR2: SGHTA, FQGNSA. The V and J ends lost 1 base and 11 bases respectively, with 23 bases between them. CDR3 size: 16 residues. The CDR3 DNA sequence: TGTGCCAGCAGCTTAGACGGGGCAGGGCCGGCGAATCGGGCTTTCTTT. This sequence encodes CASSLDGAGPANRAFF.

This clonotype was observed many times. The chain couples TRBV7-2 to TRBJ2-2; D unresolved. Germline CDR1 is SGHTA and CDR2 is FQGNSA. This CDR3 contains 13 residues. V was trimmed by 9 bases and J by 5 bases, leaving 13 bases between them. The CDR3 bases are TGTGCCAGTATTTCCGTCGGTACCGGGGAGCTGTTTTTT. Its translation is CASISVGTGELFF.

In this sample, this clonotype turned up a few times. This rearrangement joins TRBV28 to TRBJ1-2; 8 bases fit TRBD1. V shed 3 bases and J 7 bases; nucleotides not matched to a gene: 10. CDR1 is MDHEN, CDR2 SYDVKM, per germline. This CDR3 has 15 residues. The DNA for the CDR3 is TGTGCCAGCAGTTTGTTTCAACAGGGGGATGCTGGCTACACCTTC. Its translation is CASSLFQQGDAGYTF.

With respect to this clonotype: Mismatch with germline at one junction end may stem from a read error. The CDR3: CVSTHFTSGSYEQYF. DNA for the CDR3: TGTGTCAGCACCCATTTTACTAGCGGCTCCTACGAGCAGTACTTC. This chain uses TRBV7-6 with TRBJ2-7; 8 bases agree with TRBD2. Germline V gene sequence: CDR1 SGHVS, CDR2 FNYEAQ. The CDR3 extends over 15 amino acids.

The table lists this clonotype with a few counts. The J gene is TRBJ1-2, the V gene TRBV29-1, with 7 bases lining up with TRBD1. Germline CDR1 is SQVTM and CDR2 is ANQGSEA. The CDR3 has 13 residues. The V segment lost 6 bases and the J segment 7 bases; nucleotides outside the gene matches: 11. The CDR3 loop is CSVRTQGKGGYTF. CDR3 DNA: TGCAGCGTGCGAACACAGGGGAAGGGTGGCTACACCTTC.

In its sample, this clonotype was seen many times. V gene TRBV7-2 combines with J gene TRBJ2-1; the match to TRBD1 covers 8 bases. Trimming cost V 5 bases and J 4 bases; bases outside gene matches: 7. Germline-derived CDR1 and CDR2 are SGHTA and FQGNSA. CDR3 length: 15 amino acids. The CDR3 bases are TGTGCCAGCAGCGTGAGACAGGGGAGGTACAATGAGCAGTTCTTC. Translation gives CASSVRQGRYNEQFF.